A single sample is the source of the 17 T cell receptor beta chains below, sequenced in a study of cytomegalovirus exposure and HLA in healthy donors. Researchers ran the PCR with 60 Vbeta and 13 Jbeta primers. The data were produced by immunoSEQ multiplex PCR, yet TCRdb's version contains in-frame clones alone and is incomplete. This table has over 100,000 clones, about 74% appearing once. Sequences were obtained from PBMCs. These receptors originate from a man younger than 40 in good health and CMV-seropositive.

This clone has only one observation. The gene calls are TRBV28 and TRBJ1-5; D possibly corresponds to TRBD1 (6 bases). The V end lost 3 bases, the J end lost 2 bases, and 11 bases lay between the germline ends. Germline values: CDR1 MDHEN, CDR2 SYDVKM. This CDR3 spans 15 amino acids. Here the CDR3 DNA reads TGTGCCAGCAGTTTCCCTGGACAGCGCAATCAGCCCCAGCATTTT. Its protein is CASSFPGQRNQPQHF. Filled out from reference TRBV28 and TRBJ1-5, the complete variable domain reads DVKVTQSSRYLVKRTGEKVFLECVQDMDHENMFWYRQDPGLGLRLIYFSYDVKMKEKGDIPEGYSVSREKKERFSLILESASTNQTSMYLCASSFPGQRNQPQHFGDGTRLSIL.

This clone was picked up a small number of times. This chain links TRBV6-6 with TRBJ2-1, with 8 bases aligning to TRBD1. J was trimmed by 9 bases and V by 6 bases; bases with no gene match: 10. Germline values: CDR1 MNHNY, CDR2 SVGAGI (reference sequence). The CDR3 extends over 14 amino acids. CDR3 sequence (DNA): TGTGCCAGCAGATCTCGACAGGGGTTGGGTGAGCAGTTCTTC. This gives the protein CASRSRQGLGEQFF.

V is TRBV29-1 and J is TRBJ2-7, with TRBD1 identical over 8 bases. This CDR3 comprises 15 residues. The junction had 7 bases not matched to a gene; V was cut back by 0 bases and J by 3 bases. Germline V gene data show CDR1 as SQVTM and CDR2 as ANQGSEA. In nucleotides, the CDR3 is TGCAGCGTTGAAGATCGGACAGGGTACCGCTACGAGCAGTACTTC. This gives the protein CSVEDRTGYRYEQYF.

The chain has TRBV30 and TRBJ1-1; perhaps TRBD1 as D (6 bases). This CDR3 spans 15 amino acids. V was clipped by 5 bases and J by 1 base, with 17 bases between them. CDR1 is GTSNPN, CDR2 SVGIG, per germline (reference sequence). Here the CDR3 DNA reads TGTGCCTGGGAGGGGGAAGGGAGAGGGAACACTGAAGCTTTCTTT. Protein sequence: CAWEGEGRGNTEAFF.

V usage is TRBV27 and J usage is TRBJ1-1; 7 bases are a match to TRBD1. V gave up 10 bases and J gave up 5 bases; unmatched junction bases: 19. In germline, CDR1 is MNHEY, CDR2 SMNVEV (reference sequence). This CDR3 is 16 amino acids long. CDR3 in amino acids: CAIPLGGARVRTEAFF. The DNA for the CDR3 is TGTGCCATCCCTTTAGGGGGCGCCAGGGTAAGGACTGAAGCTTTCTTT.

The DNA of the CDR3 is TGTGCCAGCAGCAAAGAGTATCGACTTTTTAATCAGCCCCAGCATTTT. Translating gives CASSKEYRLFNQPQHF. J is TRBJ1-5 and V is TRBV21-1. TRBV21-1 is annotated as a pseudogene. The CDR3 totals 16 residues.

The genes are TRBV4-2 and TRBJ2-7; TRBD1 matches 9 bases. Per the germline V gene, CDR1 is LGHNA and CDR2 is YNFKEQ. V trimming: 0 bases; J trimming: 5 bases; junction bases outside the gene matches: 17. This CDR3 contains 19 residues. The CDR3 reads CASSQDGQGIGTFQNEQYF. CDR3 bases: TGTGCCAGCAGCCAAGATGGACAGGGGATCGGTACGTTCCAGAACGAGCAGTACTTC.

This CDR3 is CASSPGRSSGGAADTQYF. The DNA for the CDR3 is TGTGCCAGCAGTCCGGGACGGTCTAGCGGGGGGGCTGCCGATACGCAGTATTTT. The chain combines TRBV27 with TRBJ2-3, with 12 bases fitting TRBD2. This CDR3 contains 18 residues. With 5 bases clipped from V and 6 bases from J, the junction kept 15 bases outside the gene matches. Germline V gene sequence: CDR1 MNHEY, CDR2 SMNVEV (reference sequence).

The DNA of the CDR3 is TGTGCCACCAGCAGAGTGAGACAGGATCCTACTTTTTTT. It yields the protein CATSRVRQDPTFF. The chain uses TRBV15 and TRBJ1-4, with D perhaps TRBD1 (6 bases). Germline V gives CDR1 LNHNV, CDR2 YYDKDF (reference sequence). The CDR3 sequence is 13 residues long. Trimming removed 1 base at V and 17 bases at J, with 17 bases between.

The CDR3 here is CASSYSGPGELFF. CDR3 nucleotides: TGTGCCAGCAGTTACTCGGGGCCCGGGGAGCTGTTTTTT. V usage is TRBV6-5 and J usage is TRBJ2-2, with a weak D call TRBD1 (5 bases). The CDR3 loop spans 13 amino acids. The germline V gene encodes CDR1 MNHEY and CDR2 SVGAGI. V was pared by 0 bases and J by 6 bases, with 5 bases between.

CDR3 residues: CASSFTTGPATNEKLFF. The DNA for the CDR3 is TGTGCCAGCAGTTTTACGACAGGACCTGCAACTAATGAAAAACTGTTTTTT. V usage is TRBV5-5 and J usage is TRBJ1-4, with D possibly TRBD1 on 6 matching bases. V was shortened by 5 bases and J by 0 bases, with 17 bases between the two germline ends. CDR1 and CDR2 (germline): SGHKS, YYEKEE (reference sequence). The CDR3 totals 17 residues.

Only one count was recorded for this clone. V and J are TRBV2 and TRBJ2-7; D might be TRBD1 (7 bases). The germline V gene has CDR1 SNHLY and CDR2 FYNNEI. The CDR3 covers 15 residues. Trimming stripped 5 bases from V and 7 bases from J, with 21 bases between. DNA for the CDR3: TGTGCCAGCAGTACTCAGGGGGAACTTGGGGGGGAGCAGTACTTC. This encodes CASSTQGELGGEQYF. Based on the CDR3 plus reference TRBV2 and TRBJ2-7, the full variable domain is EPEVTQTPSHQVTQMGQEVILRCVPISNHLYFYWYRQILGQKVEFLVSFYNNEISEKSEIFDDQFSVERPDGSNFTLKIRSTKLEDSAMYFCASSTQGELGGEQYFGPGTRLTVT.

The genes are TRBV12-2 and TRBJ1-1. TRBV12-2 is labeled a pseudogene. This CDR3 region has 15 residues. CDR3 in DNA: TGTGCAAGTCGCTTAGGGTCGGGGTTGAACACTGAAGCTTTCTTT. Translated, it gives CASRLGSGLNTEAFF.

This rearrangement joins TRBV2 to TRBJ1-5, with a tentative D call TRBD1 (6 bases). The V end lost 4 bases, the J end lost 7 bases, and 17 bases lay between the germline ends. Germline V gives CDR1 SNHLY, CDR2 FYNNEI. The CDR3 runs 15 residues. The CDR3 DNA sequence: TGTGCCAGCAGTGTTGAGTCAGGGGAGGGCCAGCCCCAGCATTTT. It specifies CASSVESGEGQPQHF. Full variable domain (rest looked up from reference TRBV2 and TRBJ1-5): EPEVTQTPSHQVTQMGQEVILRCVPISNHLYFYWYRQILGQKVEFLVSFYNNEISEKSEIFDDQFSVERPDGSNFTLKIRSTKLEDSAMYFCASSVESGEGQPQHFGDGTRLSIL.

The genes are TRBV7-9 and TRBJ2-7; D is uncertain. This CDR3 comprises 13 residues. Per germline, CDR1 SEHNR and CDR2 FQNEAQ (reference sequence). Trimming stripped 7 bases from V and 6 bases from J, with 16 bases between. CDR3 DNA: TGTGCCAGCATCGGCAGAGACTTCGGCGAGCAGTACTTC. Translating gives CASIGRDFGEQYF.

The chain is built from TRBV30 and TRBJ1-4, with 9 nucleotides matching TRBD1. J lost 1 base, V lost 1 base, and 10 bases had no gene match. The CDR3 is 18 residues long. Germline CDR1 reads GTSNPN; CDR2 reads SVGIG (reference sequence). The CDR3 region is CAWSGGTGPDRTNEKLFF. As DNA, the CDR3 is TGTGCCTGGAGTGGCGGGACAGGGCCCGATAGAACTAATGAAAAACTGTTTTTT.

V and J are TRBV7-2 and TRBJ2-2; D remains ambiguous. The CDR3 contains 15 residues. The germline V gene has CDR1 SGHTA and CDR2 FQGNSA. The V and J ends lost 2 bases and 1 base respectively, with 8 bases between them. The CDR3 sequence: CASSLIRKNTGELFF. The CDR3, as DNA: TGTGCCAGCAGCTTAATCAGGAAGAACACCGGGGAGCTGTTTTTT. Based on the CDR3 plus reference TRBV7-2 and TRBJ2-2, the full variable domain is GAGVSQSPSNKVTEKGKDVELRCDPISGHTALYWYRQSLGQGLEFLIYFQGNSAPDKSGLPSDRFSAERTGGSVSTLTIQRTQQEDSAVYLCASSLIRKNTGELFFGEGSRLTVL.